This T cell receptor beta chain was retrieved from a study of OX40 agonist ivuxolimab in advanced cancers. The data were produced by immunoSEQ multiplex PCR, yet TCRdb's version contains in-frame clones alone and is incomplete. This sample has 90,000 to 120,000 clones, with around 90% found just once. Points from the study as a whole: In the 0.1 to 3.0 mg/kg range, CD4+ and CD8+ blood T cells had expanded clonally by week 6. Average numbers of expanded clones were greater in CD8+ T cells than in CD4+.

Collection of blood occurred at baseline, at cycle 4 day 1, and at cycle 7 day 1. A word on this clone: No antigen is known for it.

V was pared by 2 bases and J by 4 bases, with 5 bases of the junction left unmatched. CDR3 length: 15 residues. Germline CDR1 reads MDHEN; CDR2 reads SYDVKM. The specimen was CD4+ or CD8+ T cells sorted from blood, collected in a trial of the OX40 agonist ivuxolimab. The gene calls are TRBV28 and TRBJ1-2; TRBD1 agrees at 9 bases. The TCR sequence derives from an adult with an advanced solid tumor such as melanoma, head and neck, liver or kidney cancer. This CDR3 reads CASSLGTGKSYGYTF. CDR3 in DNA: TGTGCCAGCAGTTTAGGGACAGGGAAGTCCTATGGCTACACCTTC.